What follows are 28 T cell receptor beta chains derived from one specimen sequenced in a study of cytomegalovirus exposure and HLA in healthy donors. The PCR had 60 Vbeta and 13 Jbeta primers. The table came from immunoSEQ multiplex PCR; TCRdb's copy has only in-frame clones and leaves some out. This sample's table reports 100,000 to 150,000 clones. Source material: PBMCs. These receptors were collected from a man aged 18 to 29 in good health and CMV-seronegative.

The chain links TRBV6-1 to TRBJ1-4, with 10 bases that match TRBD1. This CDR3 spans 19 amino acids. The V segment lost 3 bases and the J segment 0 bases; nucleotides outside the gene matches: 10. The germline CDR1 and CDR2 sequences are MNHNS and SASEGT. The CDR3 here is CASSDRGDRGIPTNEKLFF. CDR3 coding DNA: TGTGCCAGCAGTGACCGGGGGGACAGGGGTATACCAACTAATGAAAAACTGTTTTTT.

The V gene is TRBV5-4, the J gene TRBJ1-1; TRBD1 matches 10 bases. Per the germline V gene, CDR1 is SGHNT and CDR2 is YYREEE (reference sequence). CDR3 length equals 14 residues. V dropped 4 bases and J dropped 4; count of bases not matched to a gene: 4. CDR3 amino acids: CASSLTGGLTEAFF. CDR3 in DNA: TGTGCCAGCAGCCTGACAGGGGGCCTCACTGAAGCTTTCTTT.

Worth noting for this clone: Distinct nucleotide sequences in the sample also encode this CDR3. V and J are TRBV19 and TRBJ2-2; D remains unclear. Germline CDR1 is LNHDA and CDR2 is SQIVND (reference sequence). Trimming took off 2 bases at V and 4 bases at J, with 2 bases between the two ends. This CDR3 is 12 amino acids long. The CDR3 nucleotides are TGTGCCAGTAGTATACTCACCGGGGAGCTGTTTTTT. Translating gives CASSILTGELFF.

CDR3 sequence: CASSAEGIVGDEQYF. The DNA for the CDR3 is TGTGCCAGCAGCGCGGAGGGCATCGTTGGGGACGAGCAGTACTTC. The rearrangement joins TRBV9 to TRBJ2-7; D might be TRBD2 (6 bases). Trimming left V 3 bases short and J 5 bases short, with 18 bases between. The V gene's germline CDR1 is SGDLS and CDR2 YYNGEE. This CDR3 is 15 amino acids long.

This chain connects TRBV19 to TRBJ2-5; D possibly corresponds to TRBD1 (5 bases). The J call may not be correct, given that the DNA end is closer to TRBJ2-7. Germline V CDR1 and CDR2: LNHDA, SQIVND (reference sequence). The CDR3 has 14 amino acids. CDR3 region: CASSIGGSFYEQYF. The CDR3 DNA is TGTGCCAGTAGTATAGGGGGCAGTTTCTACGAGCAGTACTTC.

The V and J genes are TRBV2 and TRBJ2-5, with 9 positions matching TRBD1. The CDR3 is 15 residues long. V shed 0 bases and J 2 bases; nucleotides not matched to a gene: 1. The germline CDR1 and CDR2 sequences are SNHLY and FYNNEI. The CDR3: CASSEAGTGQETQYF. DNA for the CDR3: TGTGCCAGCAGTGAAGCCGGGACAGGGCAAGAGACCCAGTACTTC.

The genes are TRBV19 and TRBJ2-1; 7 bases line up with TRBD1. Germline loops: CDR1 LNHDA, CDR2 SQIVND (reference sequence). With V trimmed by 2 bases and J by 0 bases, 4 bases remained unmatched. The CDR3 consists of 16 residues. The CDR3 sequence is CASSILPGGSYNEQFF. The CDR3 DNA sequence: TGTGCCAGTAGTATATTACCAGGGGGCTCCTACAATGAGCAGTTCTTC.

V is TRBV18 and J is TRBJ2-4; 8 positions agree with TRBD1. Looked up from germline, CDR1 is KGHSH and CDR2 is LQKENI. The V gene end was trimmed by 2 bases and the J gene end by 6 bases; junction bases not matched to a gene: 6. The CDR3 sequence is 15 residues long. The CDR3 region has the DNA TGTGCCAGCTCACCAGGACAGGGTAGTCCAAACATTCAGTACTTC. Translation gives CASSPGQGSPNIQYF.

In DNA form, the CDR3 reads TGTGCCAGCACCGGGACAGGCAATCTTAATTCACCCCTCCACTTT. Translated: CASTGTGNLNSPLHF. The J gene is TRBJ1-6, the V gene TRBV2, with TRBD1 identical over 8 bases. V shed 7 bases, J shed 6 bases, and the junction held 8 bases outside the gene matches. CDR1 is SNHLY and CDR2 is FYNNEI in the germline V gene. The CDR3 length is 15 residues.

The chain is built from TRBV2 and TRBJ2-7; 7 nucleotides line up with TRBD1. V gave up 3 bases and J gave up 2 bases; unmatched junction bases: 1. The germline gives CDR1 SNHLY, CDR2 FYNNEI. The CDR3 spans 13 residues. The DNA for the CDR3 is TGTGCCAGCAGTGAGGACAGGACCTACGAGCAGTACTTC. Protein sequence: CASSEDRTYEQYF.

As for this clone: A junction end diverges from the germline sequence, so it may reflect a read error. This chain connects TRBV29-1 to TRBJ1-1, with 8 bases fitting TRBD1. Germline loops: CDR1 SQVTM, CDR2 ANQGSEA. CDR3 length equals 13 residues. The CDR3 spells CSVYRQGNAEAFF. The CDR3 nucleotides are TGCAGCGTCTATAGACAGGGGAACGCTGAAGCTTTCTTT.

The gene calls are TRBV5-4 and TRBJ1-2, with 7 bases that match TRBD1. Trimming removed 4 bases from V and 7 bases from J; junction bases left unmatched: 13. This CDR3 region has 15 residues. In germline, CDR1 is SGHNT, CDR2 YYREEE (reference sequence). The CDR3 loop reads CASSIIRDSYSGYTF. The DNA for the CDR3 is TGTGCCAGCAGCATTATTCGGGACAGCTATTCTGGCTACACCTTC.

The rearrangement uses TRBV9 and TRBJ1-3; D unresolved. V lost 3 bases, J lost 3 bases, and 16 bases lay in between. This CDR3 is 16 amino acids long. Germline CDR1 is SGDLS and CDR2 is YYNGEE. CDR3 sequence (DNA): TGTGCCAGCAGCGCGAACACCGGGAGCAATGGAAACACCATATATTTT. Residues: CASSANTGSNGNTIYF.

V gene TRBV28 combines with J gene TRBJ2-7; 14 bases align to TRBD2. The CDR3 extends over 20 amino acids. Germline V gene data show CDR1 as MDHEN and CDR2 as SYDVKM. V lost 6 bases and J lost 4; bases outside the gene matches: 20. The CDR3 DNA is TGTGCCAGCAGCCTCGTCGGACTAGCGGGAGGATCAAGGTCTGGATACGAGCAGTACTTC. Amino acid sequence: CASSLVGLAGGSRSGYEQYF.

The V gene is TRBV7-9, the J gene TRBJ2-3; 7 nucleotides align to TRBD2. In germline, CDR1 is SEHNR, CDR2 FQNEAQ (reference sequence). V trimming: 1 base; J trimming: 1 base; junction bases outside the gene matches: 5. The CDR3 length is 16 residues. The CDR3 DNA is TGTGCCAGCAGCTTAGTTCGGGAGGATGGCACAGATACGCAGTATTTT. It specifies CASSLVREDGTDTQYF.

The chain links TRBV28 to TRBJ2-7, with 12 bases that match TRBD1. CDR1 MDHEN and CDR2 SYDVKM come from the germline V gene. Germline trimming cut 7 bases from V and 5 bases from J; bases unmatched to any gene: 12. The CDR3 runs to 16 residues. CDR3 loop: CASNSPGDRGRDEQYF. The CDR3 DNA follows: TGTGCCAGCAACTCGCCCGGGGACAGGGGGCGCGACGAGCAGTACTTC.

The CDR3 is CASSPPSGVDYEQYF. The CDR3 DNA follows: TGTGCCAGCAGCCCCCCGAGCGGGGTGGACTACGAGCAGTACTTC. This chain uses TRBV7-9 with TRBJ2-7; TRBD2 aligns across 7 bases. Germline V lookup: CDR1 SEHNR, CDR2 FQNEAQ (reference sequence). J lost 3 bases, V lost 5 bases, and 10 bases had no gene match. The CDR3 spans 15 residues.

CDR3 DNA: TGTGCCTGGAGTGCAGGGGTTAACACTGAAGCTTTCTTT. Translating it yields CAWSAGVNTEAFF. The chain carries TRBV30 and TRBJ1-1; possibly TRBD1 for D (6 bases). The germline gives CDR1 GTSNPN, CDR2 SVGIG (reference sequence). The V end was cut by 1 base, the J end by 2 bases, with 8 bases between. The length of the CDR3 is 13 residues. Based on the CDR3 plus reference TRBV30 and TRBJ1-1, the full variable domain is SQTIHQWPATLVQPVGSPLSLECTVEGTSNPNLYWYRQAAGRGLQLLFYSVGIGQISSEVPQNLSASRPQDRQFILSSKKLLLSDSGFYLCAWSAGVNTEAFFGQGTRLTVV.

The rearrangement joins TRBV7-8 to TRBJ2-5; D possibly corresponds to TRBD2 (5 bases). V was shortened by 5 bases and J by 5 bases, with 12 bases between the two germline ends. There are 13 residues in the CDR3. Looked up from germline, CDR1 is SGHVS and CDR2 is FQNEAQ. The CDR3 sequence: CASSPGGRETQYF. The CDR3 nucleotides read TGTGCCAGCAGCCCAGGAGGCAGGGAGACCCAGTACTTC.

The CDR3 reads CATTSPGTTTEAFF. Written as DNA, the CDR3 is TGCGCCACCACATCCCCCGGGACAACGACTGAAGCTTTCTTT. The gene calls are TRBV10-2 and TRBJ1-1; TRBD1 might be the D (6 bases). Trimming pared 10 bases from V and 5 bases from J, leaving 20 bases between. Germline values: CDR1 WSHSY, CDR2 SAAADI. The CDR3 has 14 amino acids.

V gene TRBV5-6 combines with J gene TRBJ2-3, with 10 bases fitting TRBD2. Unmatched junction bases numbered 11, after V lost 4 bases and J lost 0 bases. Germline V gene sequence: CDR1 SGHDT, CDR2 YYEEEE. This CDR3 is 18 amino acids long. The CDR3 here is CASSPGSSGRSSTDTQYF. The CDR3 DNA reads as TGTGCCAGCAGCCCAGGGAGTAGCGGGAGGAGTAGCACAGATACGCAGTATTTT.

The CDR3 nucleotides are TGTGCCAGCAGCTACCCCCCCGGACAGAACACTGAAGCTTTCTTT. This codes for CASSYPPGQNTEAFF. This chain joins TRBV7-9 and TRBJ1-1, with TRBD1 as a possible D gene (5 bases). In germline, CDR1 is SEHNR, CDR2 FQNEAQ (reference sequence). The V end was cut by 4 bases, the J end by 1 base, with 13 bases between. The CDR3 extends over 15 amino acids.

V gene TRBV7-9 combines with J gene TRBJ2-1, with TRBD2 matching 10 bases. The CDR3 loop spans 16 amino acids. Germline CDR1 reads SEHNR; CDR2 reads FQNEAQ (reference sequence). Germline trimming cut 1 base from V and 3 bases from J; bases unmatched to any gene: 3. The CDR3 here is CASSLERGGLYNEQFF. In DNA form, the CDR3 reads TGTGCCAGCAGCTTAGAGCGGGGGGGCCTCTACAATGAGCAGTTCTTC.

CDR3 in DNA: TGTGCCAGCAGCTTAGAATTAACAGGCAATCAGCCCCAGCATTTT. Protein product: CASSLELTGNQPQHF. This chain joins TRBV7-2 and TRBJ1-5; D uncertain. The CDR3 length is 15 residues. Germline assignment: CDR1 SGHTA and CDR2 FQGNSA. V lost 1 base to trimming and J lost 2 bases, with 9 bases between them.

This chain uses TRBV19 with TRBJ2-3, with D maybe TRBD1 (5 bases). The CDR3 length is 15 residues. Between the trimmed V and J ends, which lost 4 bases and 1 base, there was a span of 12 bases. Germline V lookup: CDR1 LNHDA, CDR2 SQIVND (reference sequence). CDR3 bases: TGTGCCAGTAGTAGCCCAGGGTTAGGCACAGATACGCAGTATTTT. Its protein is CASSSPGLGTDTQYF.

The chain has TRBV7-8 and TRBJ2-7, with 8 bases that match TRBD1. From germline, CDR1 is SGHVS and CDR2 FQNEAQ. V dropped 3 bases and J dropped 2; count of bases not matched to a gene: 3. CDR3 length equals 14 residues. CDR3 in amino acids: CASSLRTGTYEQYF. The CDR3 DNA reads as TGTGCCAGCAGCTTGCGGACAGGGACCTACGAGCAGTACTTC. Full variable domain (rest looked up from reference TRBV7-8 and TRBJ2-7): GAGVSQSPRYKVAKRGQDVALRCDPISGHVSLFWYQQALGQGPEFLTYFQNEAQLDKSGLPSDRFFAERPEGSVSTLKIQRTQQEDSAVYLCASSLRTGTYEQYFGPGTRLTVT.

The chain couples TRBV7-3 to TRBJ2-7, with D possibly TRBD2 on 5 matching bases. Deletions cut 5 bases from V and 4 bases from J, with 12 bases between. This CDR3 region has 13 residues. The germline CDR1 and CDR2 sequences are SGHTA and FQGTGA. The chain's CDR3 is CASSRGPFYEQYF. CDR3 coding DNA: TGTGCCAGCAGCCGCGGGCCATTTTACGAGCAGTACTTC.

This rearrangement joins TRBV6-5 to TRBJ1-6, with 8 bases matching TRBD1. This CDR3 spans 15 amino acids. The V segment lost 4 bases and the J segment 9 bases; nucleotides outside the gene matches: 8. CDR1 and CDR2 from the germline V gene are MNHEY and SVGAGI. CDR3 loop: CASSSRGRDGSPLHF. CDR3 DNA sequence: TGTGCCAGCAGTTCCAGGGGGCGAGACGGTTCACCCCTCCACTTT.